This TCR beta chain was sequenced in a study of control samples from healthy donors and cancer patients (dated by TCRdb to 2018 to 2020). About this clone: The antigen it recognizes is unknown. The record has no base qualities; no much larger clone is one base away.

Receptor amplification or capture employed the immunoSEQ multiplex PCR assay. Not all clones reach the TCRdb copy of this immuneACCESS table, which keeps in-frame sequences only. Checked studies attribute under half of the gap to unresolved V genes and leave the rest unexplained. This sample is represented by 150,000 or so clones; just under 95% of them were singletons. Roughly 3.9% of the sample is in the top ten clones. V was cut back by 6 bases and J by 0 bases, leaving a gap of 14 bases between them. Per the germline V gene, LGHNT is the CDR1 and FRNRAP is the CDR2. The CDR3 goes from the cysteine to the phenylalanine over 15 residues. Only the CDR3 portion is preserved as DNA: 45 bases, with reading frame beginning at the first base.

This receptor chain uses TRBV12-5 and TRBJ1-1; TRBD1 could be the D gene, as 5 bases match. The TCR comes from a woman aged 55 to 70 in good health. Sequencing input: blood. This receptor carries the CDR3 CASGPRVGMNTEAFF. The nucleotide sequence reads TGTGCTAGTGGGCCCAGGGTGGGGATGAACACTGAAGCTTTCTTT.